This note documents a single TCR beta chain sequence. Its antigen is currently not known. Base-call qualities are not available, and no considerably larger clone is one nucleotide away. TCR CDR3 regions were amplified from genomic DNA by multiplex PCR using the deep immunoSEQ assay. Genomic DNA extracted from each cell subset was distributed evenly over all wells of several immunoSEQ 96-well plates, and each plate served as one replicate. For sorted subsets, each replicate PCR was loaded with about 0.2 ug genomic DNA, equivalent to 25,000 to 30,000 T cell genomes. Purified libraries were quantified with a Qubit 3.0 fluorometer, sized on a Bioanalyzer 2100, and re-quantified with the KAPA Library Quantification kit. Every immunoSEQ 96-well plate was sequenced on a separate single-read 150-cycle Illumina NextSeq 550 flow cell. The authors' pipeline ran thus. The immunoSEQ output contained only junctional sequences without quality scores, so filtering could not match that applied to full-length reads. Sequences were annotated with PyIR, a Python wrapper for IgBLAST v1.9, using IMGT germline references to assign V/J genes and CDR3. Reads were filtered out if the reads had weak V/J assignments (E-value above 1e-6), no CDR3, stop codons, out-of-frame junctions, or ambiguous translated residues. V3J clonotypes were defined as sequences sharing an identical inferred V gene, J gene, and CDR3 amino acid sequence. The percentage overlap between two repertoires was calculated by dividing the number of shared unique clonotypes by the size of the smaller repertoire. RTK rarefaction, the Chao1 estimator, and Recon v2.1 estimates of unobserved clonotypes were used to assess repertoire richness. Generation probabilities were computed with OLGA for all TCRbeta clonotypes obtained by the gDNA method from several donors. The table was pulled from immuneACCESS by TCRdb, which kept in-frame rearrangements only. Such tables lose some clones; where checked, under half of the loss comes from unresolved V genes, and the rest has no known cause. V and J calls and clone size are as listed in that table; D and trimming were resolved from the DNA. Within this sample are 600,000 to 750,000 clones, with roughly 78% of them counted one time only. Around 1.8% of the sample is in the top ten clones.

This record comes from a study of shared clonotypes between healthy human individuals (dated by TCRdb to the early 2020s). Broadly, across the study: The cohort comprised two women and three men aged 18 to 49 years. To increase sequencing depth and limit assay-specific biases, TCR repertoire library preparation and sequencing were carried out by different laboratories using diverse techniques. Leukapheresis yielded between about 0.9 and 8.9 billion PBMCs per donor. To estimate repertoire size and how much clonotype sharing occurs between individuals, the study deeply sequenced the blood TCR repertoires of several healthy adults. For each donor, CD4 naive and CD4 memory were each run on three plates, CD8 naive on two plates, and CD8 memory on one plate.

A distance of 7 bases separates the germline ends of V and J, which lose 2 bases and 5 bases respectively. As encoded in the germline V gene, CDR1 is SGHTA while CDR2 is FQGNSA. Reading from cysteine to phenylalanine, the CDR3 counts 13 amino acids. Solely the CDR3 DNA is kept, with 39 bases framed from the first base. The donors were healthy, HIV-negative adults who had no recently reported acute infections or vaccinations. All donors were Caucasian adults living in Nashville, Tennessee, USA. CD4+ T cells were enriched by magnetic negative selection, after which naive cells were positively selected on CD45RA and the negative fraction was taken as the memory subset. After blood collection by leukapheresis, PBMCs were isolated using Ficoll-Histopaque density gradient centrifugation and then cryopreserved in the vapor phase of liquid nitrogen. Analytical flow cytometry was used to check the purity and quantity of each magnetically sorted T cell population. Each sorted fraction had its genomic DNA isolated and then quantified by UV absorbance on a Nanodrop 2000c.

What the work shows at the level of the full study, not this receptor alone: Pairwise subsampling led to the expectation that sequencing depth would affect the degree of clonotype sharing among donors. Rarefaction of sorted-subset datasets indicated incomplete sequencing despite the large sequencing depth. Larger estimated clonotype richness was generally found for naive subsets than for memory subsets. Sampling was limited to blood, and TCR repertoires in tissue likely differ from TCR repertoires in blood. Higher generation probabilities were observed for clonotypes shared by all four sorted-subset donors than for non-shared clonotypes. About 5% of naive CD4, 3.5% of naive CD8, 2.3% of memory CD4, and around 0.42% of memory CD8 clonotypes were shared across a few donors. The small number of donors limited the genetic and exposure-history diversity represented.

Sequencing input: memory CD4+ T cells sorted from blood. The cell subset or site label corresponds to: CD45RA-negative fraction. The TCR was taken from a woman between 25 and 40 years old in good health. The rearranged chain carries TRBV7-2 and TRBJ2-1; a confident D gene designation cannot be given. CDR3 loop: CASSLSQNNEQFF. Here is the DNA: TGTGCCAGCAGCTTATCGCAGAACAATGAGCAGTTCTTC. With the rest looked up from the reference TRBV7-2 and TRBJ2-1 genes rather than sequenced, the full variable domain is GAGVSQSPSNKVTEKGKDVELRCDPISGHTALYWYRQSLGQGLEFLIYFQGNSAPDKSGLPSDRFSAERTGGSVSTLTIQRTQQEDSAVYLCASSLSQNNEQFFGPGTRLTVL.